Listed below are T cell receptor beta chains from one sample, sequenced in a study of blood T cells in healthy people across ages. Each CDR3 protein is one row after TCRdb ran MiXCR on the 5' RACE reads. Seen here are fewer than 2 million distinct CDR3 sequences, approximately 40% observed once, and the top ten hold under 30%. Sequencing used blood. The origin of the receptors is a human donor in good health. Both conserved end residues are part of each CDR3. Each record gives: V gene, clone size, D gene, J gene, CDR3 length, CDR3 protein, CDR3 DNA. The D gene is left open where the match is weak. Clone size appears in some rows only: once, few, many, or a class for an expanded clone.

TRBV7-2,few,NA,TRBJ2-1,14,CASTGAGAYNEQFF,TGTGCCAGTACGGGGGCGGGGGCCTACAATGAGCAGTTCTTC
TRBV3-1,NA,TRBD2,TRBJ2-5,15,CASSGQREGRETQYF,TGTGCCAGCAGCGGTCAGCGGGAGGGCCGGGAGACCCAGTACTTC
TRBV7-9,NA,NA,TRBJ1-2,17,CASSLPALEGGDYGYTF,TGTGCCAGCAGTCTTCCTGCCTTGGAGGGAGGAGACTATGGCTACACCTTC
TRBV6-5,NA,NA,TRBJ2-7,14,CASSYSIPAYEQYF,TGTGCCAGCAGTTACTCGATCCCCGCCTACGAGCAGTACTTC
TRBV29-1,NA,NA,TRBJ2-7,13,CSVKTIDSYEQYF,TGCAGCGTTAAGACTATTGACTCCTACGAGCAGTACTTC
TRBV7-8,NA,NA,TRBJ2-1,18,CASSLGEVVSLIAYEQFF,TGTGCCAGCAGCCTAGGGGAGGTGGTCAGCTTAATTGCCTACGAGCAGTTCTTC
TRBV20-1,NA,TRBD1,TRBJ1-2,17,CSARDLNRQGNADGYTF,TGCAGTGCTAGAGATCTGAATCGACAGGGAAACGCGGATGGCTACACCTTC
TRBV7-9,NA,NA,TRBJ1-4,15,CASSLSRGRGEKLFF,TGTGCCAGCAGCTTGTCCAGGGGTCGGGGCGAAAAACTGTTTTTT
TRBV20-1,many,NA,TRBJ2-4,14,CSARLGGDKNIQYF,TGCAGTGCTAGATTAGGGGGGGACAAAAACATTCAGTACTTC
TRBV20-1,once,TRBD1,TRBJ1-1,20,CSAREPRELVGQGRHTEAFF,TGCAGTGCTAGAGAACCCCGGGAATTGGTGGGACAGGGGAGGCACACTGAAGCTTTCTTT
TRBV10-3,few,NA,TRBJ2-1,14,CAISDYPTYNEQFF,TGTGCCATCAGTGACTACCCAACCTACAATGAGCAGTTCTTC
TRBV4-1,many,NA,TRBJ1-2,13,CASSQGQGRGYTF,TGCGCCAGCAGCCAAGGCCAAGGGAGGGGCTACACCTTC
TRBV29-1,few,NA,TRBJ1-1,13,CSTEGLLNTEAFF,TGCAGCACCGAGGGGCTTCTCAACACTGAAGCTTTCTTT
TRBV20-1,few,NA,TRBJ1-4,12,CSAREEAYRLFF,TGCAGTGCTAGAGAAGAGGCCTATAGACTGTTTTTT
TRBV12-3/TRBV12-4,NA,NA,TRBJ2-1,15,CASTFREESHYEQFF,TGTGCCAGCACCTTCCGAGAGGAATCCCACTATGAGCAGTTCTTC
TRBV20-1,NA,TRBD2,TRBJ2-3,14,CSSLGTGGVDTQYF,TGCAGTAGCCTCGGGACGGGGGGGGTAGATACGCAGTATTTT
TRBV4-1,NA,NA,TRBJ2-2,13,CASSQVGRVELFF,TGCGCCAGCAGCCAAGTAGGACGTGTGGAGCTGTTTTTT
TRBV6-6,NA,NA,TRBJ2-7,14,CATTDAPEIDEQYF,TGTGCCACCACGGATGCCCCAGAAATCGACGAGCAGTACTTC
TRBV2,few,NA,TRBJ1-5,13,CASRRGGGQPQHF,TGTGCCAGCCGCAGGGGTGGAGGACAGCCCCAGCATTTT